This T cell receptor beta chain emerged from a study of T-cell memory formation after mild COVID-19. Study information: TCR clusters mostly belonged to single donors.

This clonotype has a handful of counts. With constant-segment primers, 5'RACE yielded cDNA libraries of TCR alpha and TCR beta that carried sample barcodes and UMIs. TCRdb analysed the 5' RACE reads with MiXCR anew, one entry per CDR3 protein. The sample contains approximately 300,000 distinct CDR3 sequences, 8.2% of which appear only once. The CDR3 contains 16 residues. Germline CDR1 is DFQATT and CDR2 is SNEGSKA (reference sequence). The V end was cut by 3 bases, the J end by 4 bases, with 16 bases between. V and J are TRBV20-1 and TRBJ2-6; the D gene could be TRBD1 or TRBD2 (5 bases each). This receptor was obtained from a man younger than 35 who had mild COVID-19 (a few samples of this study predate the infection). Cell type and time point are not known. Sequencing was performed on PBMCs or a T cell subset sorted from them (not recorded which). The CDR3 region is CSASRDGSWGANVLTF. CDR3 nucleotide sequence: TGCAGTGCTAGCCGGGACGGTTCTTGGGGGGCCAACGTCCTGACTTTC.